This T cell receptor beta chain derives from a study of post-analysis software for immune sequencing data. Study-wide findings and caveats: Strong co-clustering by F measure was seen for same-batch samples. Relative to controls, patients with multiple sclerosis showed significantly lower normalized Chao1 diversity. Comparison of patients with controls showed about 5 TRBV segments more frequent in patients, TRBV5-6, TRBV5-1 and TRBV20-1 among them.

This clonotype was seen a single time. Its antigen is as yet unknown. V lost 3 bases to trimming and J lost 1 base, with 15 bases between them. CDR3 length: 16 amino acids. Germline-derived CDR1 and CDR2 are MGHRA and YSYEKL. Unique molecular identifiers were built into the TCR beta cDNA libraries. TCRdb ran MiXCR on the PCR reads and lists one entry per CDR3 protein. This table holds hundreds of thousands of distinct CDR3 sequences, around 60% found once. Sequenced sample: blood. V gene TRBV4-1 combines with J gene TRBJ1-1; D unclear. The clonotype comes from a girl aged 2-10 years with multiple sclerosis. CDR3 protein: CASSHLRTRGNTEAFF. The DNA for the CDR3 is TGCGCCAGCAGCCATCTTCGAACGCGGGGGAACACTGAAGCTTTCTTT.